The sequence of this TCR beta chain was determined in a study of T cells in localized non-small cell lung cancer. General study findings and limits: Tumor showed lower T cell clonality than uninvolved adjacent lung, where it was highest. Only one tumor region went through sequencing, so heterogeneity may still be there. Adjacent lung had a median around 60 of the 100 largest tumor clones. There was an association of higher blood T cell density with longer overall survival.

Comments on this clone: Its specificity is not known.

Germline V CDR1 and CDR2: SNHLY, FYNNEI. CDR3 length: 14 amino acids. The V and J ends lost 7 bases and 1 base respectively, with 13 bases between them. Repertoires were generated with immunoSEQ multiplex PCR, while TCRdb's copy carries only in-frame clones and drops some. Of 5,400 or so clones listed, about 85% are singletons. The material was PBMCs, obtained before any cancer treatment. The clonotype originates from a woman aged 35-75 years with stage II lung adenocarcinoma. V usage is TRBV2 and J usage is TRBJ1-2, with D uncertain. For the CDR3, the DNA is TGTGCCAGCATTCCGACGCCGGATAACTATGGCTACACCTTC. Its protein product is CASIPTPDNYGYTF.